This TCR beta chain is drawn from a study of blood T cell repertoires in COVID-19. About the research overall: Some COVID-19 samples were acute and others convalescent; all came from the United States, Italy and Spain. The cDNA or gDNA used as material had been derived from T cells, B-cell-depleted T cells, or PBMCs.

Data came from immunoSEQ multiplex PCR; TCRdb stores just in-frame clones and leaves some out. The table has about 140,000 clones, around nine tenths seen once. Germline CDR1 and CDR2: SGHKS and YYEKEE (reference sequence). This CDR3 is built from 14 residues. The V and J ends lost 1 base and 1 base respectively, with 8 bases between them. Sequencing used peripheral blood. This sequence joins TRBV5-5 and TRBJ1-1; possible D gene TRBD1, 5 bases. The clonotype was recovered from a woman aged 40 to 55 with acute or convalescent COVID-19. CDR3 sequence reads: CASSLFGGNTEAFF. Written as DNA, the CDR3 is TGTGCCAGCAGCTTGTTCGGGGGGAACACTGAAGCTTTCTTT.